The 14 T cell receptor beta chains reported below all come from one sample, sequenced in a study of shared clonotypes between healthy human individuals. Repertoires were generated with immunoSEQ multiplex PCR, while TCRdb's copy carries only in-frame clones and drops some. Among more than 1,200,000 clones, roughly 98.5% were seen once, and the ten largest hold approximately 0.4%. The specimen sequenced was naive CD4+ T cells sorted from blood. Regarding subset: CD45RA+ positively selected. These receptors were taken from a man aged 30-40 years in good health.

The chain uses TRBV9 and TRBJ2-2, with TRBD1 as a possible D gene (6 bases). V lost 3 bases to trimming and J lost 0 bases, with 15 bases between them. CDR1 is SGDLS and CDR2 is YYNGEE in the germline V gene. CDR3 length equals 17 residues. The CDR3 nucleotides are TGTGCCAGCAGCGCGGGACACCGAAATCCGAACACCGGGGAGCTGTTTTTT. As protein: CASSAGHRNPNTGELFF.

The V and J genes are TRBV2 and TRBJ2-5, with 7 bases identical to TRBD1. The CDR3 is 13 residues long. Per germline, CDR1 SNHLY and CDR2 FYNNEI. Trimming removed 4 bases from V and 4 bases from J; junction bases left unmatched: 3. CDR3 bases: TGTGCCAGCAGTGCTAGGGACAGAGAGACCCAGTACTTC. Protein: CASSARDRETQYF.

V usage is TRBV5-4 and J usage is TRBJ2-1, with D tentatively TRBD1 (7 bases). V lost 4 bases to trimming and J lost 1 base, with 21 bases between them. Germline-derived CDR1 and CDR2 are SGHNT and YYREEE (reference sequence). CDR3 length equals 18 residues. The DNA for the CDR3 is TGTGCCAGCAGCAAGGGACAGCTACGCGGGACTTCCTACAATGAGCAGTTCTTC. This encodes CASSKGQLRGTSYNEQFF.

The V gene is TRBV27, the J gene TRBJ2-1; TRBD2 matches 12 bases. Germline V gene sequence: CDR1 MNHEY, CDR2 SMNVEV (reference sequence). CDR3 length equals 18 residues. V lost 1 base, J lost 4 bases, and 8 bases stayed unmatched. The CDR3 coding sequence is TGTGCCAGCAGTTTATTCGGACTAGCGGGACCCCCTTACAATGAGCAGTTCTTC. This codes for CASSLFGLAGPPYNEQFF.

This rearrangement joins TRBV7-9 to TRBJ2-7; TRBD1 is a possible D gene (6 bases). This CDR3 is built from 14 residues. Germline CDR1 is SEHNR and CDR2 is FQNEAQ (reference sequence). V was shortened by 1 base and J by 7 bases, with 14 bases between the two germline ends. CDR3 amino acids: CASSLVGRGSEQYF. DNA for the CDR3: TGTGCCAGCAGCTTAGTGGGCAGGGGAAGTGAGCAGTACTTC.

The V and J genes are TRBV28 and TRBJ2-2, with TRBD2 matching over 7 bases. The CDR3 runs to 16 residues. V shed 2 bases, J shed 1 base, and the junction held 4 bases outside the gene matches. Germline-derived CDR1 and CDR2 are MDHEN and SYDVKM. The DNA of the CDR3 is TGTGCCAGCAGTTTAGCCGGGAGGTTGAACACCGGGGAGCTGTTTTTT. Amino acids: CASSLAGRLNTGELFF.

This clone was found once. The CDR3 DNA sequence: TGTGCCAGCGGGTTTTCGGGCGGGAGCTCCTACAATGAGCAGTTCTTC. Its translation: CASGFSGGSSYNEQFF. The chain uses TRBV14 and TRBJ2-1, with 7 bases identical to TRBD2. V was pared by 8 bases and J by 0 bases, with 10 bases of the junction left unmatched. The CDR3 is made up of 16 amino acids. From germline, CDR1 is SGHDN and CDR2 FVKESK. Using reference TRBV14 and TRBJ2-1 for the parts outside the CDR3, the full variable domain is EAGVTQFPSHSVIEKGQTVTLRCDPISGHDNLYWYRRVMGKEIKFLLHFVKESKQDESGMPNNRFLAERTGGTYSTLKVQPAELEDSGVYFCASGFSGGSSYNEQFFGPGTRLTVL.

CDR3 coding DNA: TGTGCCAGCAGCAAGCGGGGACGGGAAGTTCCCAATGAGCAGTTCTTC. Its translation: CASSKRGREVPNEQFF. V is TRBV9 and J is TRBJ2-1, with 7 positions matching TRBD2. V trimming: 4 bases; J trimming: 6 bases; junction bases outside the gene matches: 13. Per germline, CDR1 SGDLS and CDR2 YYNGEE. This CDR3 has 16 residues.

The chain employs TRBV28 and TRBJ2-6; no definite D call. The CDR3 extends over 16 amino acids. Germline lookup yields CDR1 MDHEN and CDR2 SYDVKM. The V and J ends lost 6 bases and 2 bases respectively, with 14 bases between them. DNA for the CDR3: TGTGCCAGCAGCCCTGCGGTGAAACCTGGGGCCAACGTCCTGACTTTC. Encoded protein: CASSPAVKPGANVLTF.

This chain links TRBV5-1 with TRBJ2-2; tentatively, D is TRBD1 (5 bases). The ends were cut back, 4 bases at V and 4 bases at J, with 8 bases in the middle. Germline V lookup: CDR1 SGHRS, CDR2 YFSETQ. The CDR3 has 13 amino acids. CDR3 region: CASSKDSTGELFF. In DNA form, the CDR3 reads TGCGCCAGCAGCAAAGACAGCACCGGGGAGCTGTTTTTT.

This sequence joins TRBV12-5 and TRBJ2-7, with 9 positions matching TRBD2. The CDR3 has 16 residues. V gave up 0 bases and J gave up 6 bases; unmatched junction bases: 9. Germline CDR1 and CDR2: LGHNT and FRNRAP. The CDR3 DNA follows: TGTGCTAGTGGTTTGGTAATAGCGGGAGATTTAATCGAGCAGTACTTC. Translated, it gives CASGLVIAGDLIEQYF.

This chain joins TRBV18 and TRBJ1-5; D unresolved. This CDR3 contains 16 residues. Germline CDR1 is KGHSH and CDR2 is LQKENI. V dropped 0 bases and J dropped 6 bases, with 15 bases sitting between them. CDR3 nucleotides: TGTGCCAGCTCACCACCGGAAGGCAGCCGGGGTCAGCCCCAGCATTTT. Residues: CASSPPEGSRGQPQHF.

This chain's CDR3 is CASSESVRAYEQYF. For the CDR3, the DNA is TGTGCCAGCAGTGAAAGCGTCAGGGCATACGAGCAGTACTTC. The chain carries TRBV6-1 and TRBJ2-7; maybe TRBD1 (5 bases). Germline V lookup: CDR1 MNHNS, CDR2 SASEGT. The V and J ends lost 2 bases and 4 bases respectively, with 12 bases between them. This CDR3 region has 14 residues.

The rearrangement joins TRBV20-1 to TRBJ2-1, with D unresolved. Germline V CDR1 and CDR2: DFQATT, SNEGSKA (reference sequence). V was shortened by 1 base and J by 9 bases, with 7 bases between the two germline ends. This CDR3 contains 11 residues. DNA for the CDR3: TGCAGTGCTAGAGTCGGAAGTGAGCAGTTCTTC. Translating gives CSARVGSEQFF.